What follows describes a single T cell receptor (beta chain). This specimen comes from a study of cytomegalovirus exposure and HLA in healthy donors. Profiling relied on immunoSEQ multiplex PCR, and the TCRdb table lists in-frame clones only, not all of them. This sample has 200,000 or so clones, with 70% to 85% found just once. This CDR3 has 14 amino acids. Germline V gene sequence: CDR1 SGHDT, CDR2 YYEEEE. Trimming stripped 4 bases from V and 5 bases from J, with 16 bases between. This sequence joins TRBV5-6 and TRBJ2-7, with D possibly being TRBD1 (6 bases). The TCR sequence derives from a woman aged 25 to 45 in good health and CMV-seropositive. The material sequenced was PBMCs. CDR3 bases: TGTGCCAGCAGCCCCAGTACAGGGTCAGACGAGCAGTACTTC. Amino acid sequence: CASSPSTGSDEQYF.